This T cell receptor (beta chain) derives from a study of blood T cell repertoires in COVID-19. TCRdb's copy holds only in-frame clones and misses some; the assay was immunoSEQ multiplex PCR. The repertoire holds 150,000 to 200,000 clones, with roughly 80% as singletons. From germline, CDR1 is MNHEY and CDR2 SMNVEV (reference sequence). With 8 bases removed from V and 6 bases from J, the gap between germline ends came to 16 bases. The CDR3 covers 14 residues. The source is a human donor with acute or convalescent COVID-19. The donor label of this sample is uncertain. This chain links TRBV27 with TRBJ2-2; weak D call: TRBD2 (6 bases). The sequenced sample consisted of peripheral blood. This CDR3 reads CASGGVQVAGELFF. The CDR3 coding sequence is TGTGCCAGCGGCGGGGTGCAGGTAGCCGGGGAGCTGTTTTTT.